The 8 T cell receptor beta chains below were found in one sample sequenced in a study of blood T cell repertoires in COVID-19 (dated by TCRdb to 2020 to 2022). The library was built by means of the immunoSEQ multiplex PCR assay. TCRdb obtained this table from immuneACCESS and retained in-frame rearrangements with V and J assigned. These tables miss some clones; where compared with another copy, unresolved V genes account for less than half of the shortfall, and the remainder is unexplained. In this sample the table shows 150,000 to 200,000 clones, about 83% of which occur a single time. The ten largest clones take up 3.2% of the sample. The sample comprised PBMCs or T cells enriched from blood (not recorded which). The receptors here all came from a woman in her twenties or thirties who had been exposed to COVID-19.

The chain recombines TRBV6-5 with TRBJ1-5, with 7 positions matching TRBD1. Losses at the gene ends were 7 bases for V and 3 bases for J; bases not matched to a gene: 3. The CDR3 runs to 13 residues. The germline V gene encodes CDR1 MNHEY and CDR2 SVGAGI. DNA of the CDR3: TGTGCCAGCACAGGGGGGCTCAATCAGCCCCAGCATTTT. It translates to CASTGGLNQPQHF.

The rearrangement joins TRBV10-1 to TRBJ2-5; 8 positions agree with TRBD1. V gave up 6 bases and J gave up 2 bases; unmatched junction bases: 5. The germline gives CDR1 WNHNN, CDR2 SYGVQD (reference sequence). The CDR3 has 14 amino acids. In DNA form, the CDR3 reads TGCGCCAGCAGCCTTGACAGGGGTCAAGAGACCCAGTACTTC. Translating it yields CASSLDRGQETQYF.

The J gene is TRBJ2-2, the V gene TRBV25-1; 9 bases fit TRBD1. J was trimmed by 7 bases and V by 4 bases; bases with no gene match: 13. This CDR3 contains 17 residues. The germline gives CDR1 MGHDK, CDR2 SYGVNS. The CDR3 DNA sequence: TGTGCCAGCAGTGTCCAACCGGGACAGGGTCCGGACGGGGAGCTGTTTTTT. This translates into CASSVQPGQGPDGELFF.

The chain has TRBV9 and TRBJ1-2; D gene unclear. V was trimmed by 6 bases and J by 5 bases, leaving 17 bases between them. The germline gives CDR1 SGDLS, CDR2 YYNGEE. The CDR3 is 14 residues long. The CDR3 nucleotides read TGTGCCAGCACCGCCGGGGAGTCTTGGTATGGCTACACCTTC. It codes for CASTAGESWYGYTF.

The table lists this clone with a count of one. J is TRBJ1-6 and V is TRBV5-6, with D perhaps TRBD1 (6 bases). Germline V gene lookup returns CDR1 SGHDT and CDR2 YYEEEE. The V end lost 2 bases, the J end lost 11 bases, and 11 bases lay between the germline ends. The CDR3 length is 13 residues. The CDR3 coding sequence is TGTGCCAGCAGCTTCTTCGGACAGACACCCCTCCACTTT. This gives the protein CASSFFGQTPLHF.

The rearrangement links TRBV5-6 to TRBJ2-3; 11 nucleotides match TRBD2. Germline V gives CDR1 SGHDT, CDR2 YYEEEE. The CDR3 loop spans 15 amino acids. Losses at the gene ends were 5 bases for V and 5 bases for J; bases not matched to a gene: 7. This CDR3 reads CASSLAGGRQDTQYF. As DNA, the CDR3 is TGTGCCAGCAGTTTAGCGGGGGGGAGGCAAGATACGCAGTATTTT.

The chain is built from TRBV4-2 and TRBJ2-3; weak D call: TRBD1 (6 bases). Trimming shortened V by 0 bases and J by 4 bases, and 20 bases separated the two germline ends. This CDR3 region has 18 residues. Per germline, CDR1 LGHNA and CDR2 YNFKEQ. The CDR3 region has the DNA TGTGCCAGCAGCCAAGAAATGGCTCAGGGGCTGGCGGCAGATACGCAGTATTTT. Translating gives CASSQEMAQGLAADTQYF.

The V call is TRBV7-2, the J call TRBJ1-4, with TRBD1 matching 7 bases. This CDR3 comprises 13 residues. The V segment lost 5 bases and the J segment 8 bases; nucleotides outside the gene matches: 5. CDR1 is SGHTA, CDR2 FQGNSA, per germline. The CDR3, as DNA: TGTGCCAGCAGCCCCGGGACAGTCGAAAAACTGTTTTTT. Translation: CASSPGTVEKLFF.